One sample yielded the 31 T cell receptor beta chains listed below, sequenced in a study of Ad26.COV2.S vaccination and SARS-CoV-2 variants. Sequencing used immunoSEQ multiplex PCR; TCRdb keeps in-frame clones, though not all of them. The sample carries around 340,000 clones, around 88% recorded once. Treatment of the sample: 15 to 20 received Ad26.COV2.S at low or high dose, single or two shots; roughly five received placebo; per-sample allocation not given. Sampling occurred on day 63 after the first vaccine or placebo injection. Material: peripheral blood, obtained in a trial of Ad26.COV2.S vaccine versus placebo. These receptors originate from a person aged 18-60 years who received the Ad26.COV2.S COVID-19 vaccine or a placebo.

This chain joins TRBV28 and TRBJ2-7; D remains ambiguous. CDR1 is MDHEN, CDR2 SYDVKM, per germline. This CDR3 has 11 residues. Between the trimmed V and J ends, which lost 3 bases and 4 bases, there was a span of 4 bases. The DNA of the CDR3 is TGTGCCAGCAGTTTTCGATACGAGCAGTACTTC. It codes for CASSFRYEQYF.

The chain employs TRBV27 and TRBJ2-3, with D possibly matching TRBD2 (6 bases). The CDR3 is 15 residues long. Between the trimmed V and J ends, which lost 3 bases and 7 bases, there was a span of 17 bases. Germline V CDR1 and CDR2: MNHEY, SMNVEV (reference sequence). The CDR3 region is CASSFTGLPRNTQYF. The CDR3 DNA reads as TGTGCCAGCAGTTTTACGGGACTTCCTCGAAATACGCAGTATTTT.

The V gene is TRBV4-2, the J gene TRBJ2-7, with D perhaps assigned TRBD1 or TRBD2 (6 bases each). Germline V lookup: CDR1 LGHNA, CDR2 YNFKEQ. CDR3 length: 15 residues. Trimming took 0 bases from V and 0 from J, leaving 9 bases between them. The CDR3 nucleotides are TGTGCCAGCAGCCAAGAAGGGGGGAGCTCCTACGAGCAGTACTTC. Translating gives CASSQEGGSSYEQYF.

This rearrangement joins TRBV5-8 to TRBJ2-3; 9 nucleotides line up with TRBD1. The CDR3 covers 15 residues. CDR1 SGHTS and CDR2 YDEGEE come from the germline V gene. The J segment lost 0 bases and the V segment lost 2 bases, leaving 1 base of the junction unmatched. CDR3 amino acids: CASSLQGASTDTQYF. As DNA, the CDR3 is TGTGCCAGCAGCTTACAGGGGGCTAGCACAGATACGCAGTATTTT.

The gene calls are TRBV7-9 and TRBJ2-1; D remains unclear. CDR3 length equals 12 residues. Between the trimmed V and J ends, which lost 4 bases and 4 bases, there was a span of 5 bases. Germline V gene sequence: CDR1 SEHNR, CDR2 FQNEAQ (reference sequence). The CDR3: CASSSLYNEQFF. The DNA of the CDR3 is TGTGCCAGCAGCTCTTTATACAATGAGCAGTTCTTC.

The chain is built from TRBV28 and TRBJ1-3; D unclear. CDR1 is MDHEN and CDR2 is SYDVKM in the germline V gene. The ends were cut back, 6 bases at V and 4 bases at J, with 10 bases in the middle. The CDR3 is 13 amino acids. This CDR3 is CASSLLGGNTIYF. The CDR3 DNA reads TGTGCCAGCAGCCTTCTGGGAGGAAACACCATATATTTT.

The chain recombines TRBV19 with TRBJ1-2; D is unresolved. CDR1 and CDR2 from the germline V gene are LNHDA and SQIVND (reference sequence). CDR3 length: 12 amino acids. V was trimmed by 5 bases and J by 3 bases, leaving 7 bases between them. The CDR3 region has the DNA TGTGCCAGTAGTCAAACCGACTATGGCTACACCTTC. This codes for CASSQTDYGYTF.

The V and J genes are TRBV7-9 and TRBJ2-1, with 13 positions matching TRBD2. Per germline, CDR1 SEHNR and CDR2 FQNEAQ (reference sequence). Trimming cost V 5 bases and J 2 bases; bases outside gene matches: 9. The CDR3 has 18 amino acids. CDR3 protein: CASSPSKTSGGTYNEQFF. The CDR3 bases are TGTGCCAGCAGCCCCAGTAAGACTAGCGGGGGGACCTACAATGAGCAGTTCTTC.

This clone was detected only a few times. In DNA, the CDR3 is TGTGCCAGCAGCCATGGTTCCGGGACAGGGGGCACCTACGAGCAGTACTTC. This encodes CASSHGSGTGGTYEQYF. The rearrangement links TRBV3-1 (or the pseudogene TRBV3-2) to TRBJ2-7, with 12 bases fitting TRBD1. J lost 2 bases, V lost 3 bases, and 8 bases had no gene match. The CDR3 length is 17 residues. Per germline, CDR1 LGHDT and CDR2 YNNKEL (reference sequence).

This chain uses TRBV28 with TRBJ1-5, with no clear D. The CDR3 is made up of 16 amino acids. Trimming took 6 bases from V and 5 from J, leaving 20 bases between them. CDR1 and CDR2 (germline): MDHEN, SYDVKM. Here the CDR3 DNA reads TGTGCCAGCAGCAAAACCGAGGGTTCGTTCGATCAGCCCCAGCATTTT. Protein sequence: CASSKTEGSFDQPQHF.

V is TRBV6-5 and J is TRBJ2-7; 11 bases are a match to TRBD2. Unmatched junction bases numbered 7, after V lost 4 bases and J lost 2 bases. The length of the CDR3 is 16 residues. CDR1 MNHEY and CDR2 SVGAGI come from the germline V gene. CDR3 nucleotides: TGTGCCAGCAGTTCGGTATTAGCGGGAGGGCCCTACGAGCAGTACTTC. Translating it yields CASSSVLAGGPYEQYF.

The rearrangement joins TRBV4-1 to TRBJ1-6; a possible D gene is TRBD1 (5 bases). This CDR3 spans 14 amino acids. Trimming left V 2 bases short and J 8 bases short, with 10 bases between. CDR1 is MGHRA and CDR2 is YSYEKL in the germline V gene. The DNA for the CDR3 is TGCGCCAGCAGCCAAAGCAGGGCAGATTCACCCCTCCACTTT. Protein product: CASSQSRADSPLHF.

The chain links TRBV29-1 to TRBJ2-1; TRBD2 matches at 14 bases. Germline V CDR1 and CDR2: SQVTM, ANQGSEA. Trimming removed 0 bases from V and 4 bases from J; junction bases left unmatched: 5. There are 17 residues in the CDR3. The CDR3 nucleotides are TGCAGCGTTGAAGATCGCAGGACTAGCGGGGGGTACAATGAGCAGTTCTTC. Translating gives CSVEDRRTSGGYNEQFF.

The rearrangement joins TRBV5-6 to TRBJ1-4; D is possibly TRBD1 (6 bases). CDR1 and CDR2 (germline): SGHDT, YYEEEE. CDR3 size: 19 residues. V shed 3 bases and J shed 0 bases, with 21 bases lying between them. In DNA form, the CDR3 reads TGTGCCAGCAGCTCCGAGGGACAAGGATCAAGGGCAACTAATGAAAAACTGTTTTTT. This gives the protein CASSSEGQGSRATNEKLFF.

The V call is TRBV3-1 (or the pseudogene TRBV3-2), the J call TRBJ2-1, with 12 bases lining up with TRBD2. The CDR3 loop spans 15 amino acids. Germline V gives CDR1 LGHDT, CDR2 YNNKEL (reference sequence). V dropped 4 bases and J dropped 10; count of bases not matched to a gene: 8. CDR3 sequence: CASSLSSGGAREQFF. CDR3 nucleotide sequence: TGTGCCAGCAGCCTATCTAGCGGGGGGGCCCGGGAGCAGTTCTTC.

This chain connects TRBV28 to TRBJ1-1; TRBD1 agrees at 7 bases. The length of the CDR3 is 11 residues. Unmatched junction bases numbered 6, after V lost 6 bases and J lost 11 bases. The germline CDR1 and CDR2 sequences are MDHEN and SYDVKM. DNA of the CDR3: TGTGCCAGCAGGCAGGACAGGAAGGCTTTCTTT. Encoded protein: CASRQDRKAFF.

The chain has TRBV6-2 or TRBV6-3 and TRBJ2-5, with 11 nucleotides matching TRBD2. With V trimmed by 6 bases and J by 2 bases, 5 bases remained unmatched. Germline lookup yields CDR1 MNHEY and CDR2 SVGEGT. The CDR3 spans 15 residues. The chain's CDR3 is CASSQGTSGQETQYF. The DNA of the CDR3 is TGTGCCAGCAGCCAAGGGACTAGCGGACAAGAGACCCAGTACTTC.

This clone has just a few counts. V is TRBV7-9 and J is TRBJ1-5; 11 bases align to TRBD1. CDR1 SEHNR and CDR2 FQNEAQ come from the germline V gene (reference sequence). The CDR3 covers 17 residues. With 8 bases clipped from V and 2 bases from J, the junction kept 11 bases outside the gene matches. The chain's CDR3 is CASERVGTGGGNQPQHF. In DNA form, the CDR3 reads TGTGCCAGCGAGAGGGTGGGGACAGGGGGTGGCAATCAGCCCCAGCATTTT.

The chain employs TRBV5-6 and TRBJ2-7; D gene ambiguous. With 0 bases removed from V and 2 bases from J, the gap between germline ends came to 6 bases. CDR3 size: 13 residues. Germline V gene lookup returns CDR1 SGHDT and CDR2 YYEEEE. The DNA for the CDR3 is TGTGCCAGCAGCTTGGCTGTGGCCTACGAGCAGTACTTC. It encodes CASSLAVAYEQYF.

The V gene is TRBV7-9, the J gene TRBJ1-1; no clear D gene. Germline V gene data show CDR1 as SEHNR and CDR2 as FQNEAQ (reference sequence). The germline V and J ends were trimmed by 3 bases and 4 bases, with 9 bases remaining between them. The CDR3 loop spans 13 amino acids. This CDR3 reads CASSLFDRTEAFF. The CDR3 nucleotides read TGTGCCAGCAGCTTGTTTGATCGCACTGAAGCTTTCTTT.

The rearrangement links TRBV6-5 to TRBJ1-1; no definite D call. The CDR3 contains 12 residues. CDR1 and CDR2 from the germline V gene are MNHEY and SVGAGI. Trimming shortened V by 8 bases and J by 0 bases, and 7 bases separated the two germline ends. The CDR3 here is CASGELNTEAFF. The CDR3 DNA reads TGTGCCAGCGGGGAATTGAACACTGAAGCTTTCTTT.

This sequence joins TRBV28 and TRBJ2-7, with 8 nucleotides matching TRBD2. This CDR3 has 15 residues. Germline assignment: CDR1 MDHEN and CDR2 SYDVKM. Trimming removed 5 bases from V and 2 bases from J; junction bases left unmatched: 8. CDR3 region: CASSLGGDGAYEQYF. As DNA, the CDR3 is TGTGCCAGCAGTCTCGGGGGGGACGGCGCCTACGAGCAGTACTTC.

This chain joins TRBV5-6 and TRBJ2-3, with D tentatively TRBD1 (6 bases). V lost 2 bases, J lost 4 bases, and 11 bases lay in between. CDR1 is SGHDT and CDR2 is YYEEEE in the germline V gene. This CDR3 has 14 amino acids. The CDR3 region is CASSLVTGSDTQYF. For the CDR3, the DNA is TGTGCCAGCAGCTTAGTTACAGGGTCAGATACGCAGTATTTT.

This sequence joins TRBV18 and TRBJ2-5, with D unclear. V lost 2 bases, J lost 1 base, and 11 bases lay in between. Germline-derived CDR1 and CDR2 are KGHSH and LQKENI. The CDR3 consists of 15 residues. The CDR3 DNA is TGTGCCAGCTCACCAGGAATAGGTGTCCAAGAGACCCAGTACTTC. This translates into CASSPGIGVQETQYF.

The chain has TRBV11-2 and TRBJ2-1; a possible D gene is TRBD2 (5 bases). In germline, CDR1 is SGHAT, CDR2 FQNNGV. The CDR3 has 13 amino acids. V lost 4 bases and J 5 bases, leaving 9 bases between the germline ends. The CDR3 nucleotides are TGTGCCAGCAGCTCGGGATTTCACAATGAGCAGTTCTTC. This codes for CASSSGFHNEQFF.

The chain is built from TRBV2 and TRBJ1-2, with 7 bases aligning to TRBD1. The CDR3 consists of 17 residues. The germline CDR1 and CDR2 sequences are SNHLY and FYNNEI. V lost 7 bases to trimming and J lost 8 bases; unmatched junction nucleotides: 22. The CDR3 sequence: CASNSPNRGLQNGGYTF. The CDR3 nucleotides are TGTGCCAGCAACTCCCCCAACAGGGGACTCCAAAACGGGGGCTACACCTTC.

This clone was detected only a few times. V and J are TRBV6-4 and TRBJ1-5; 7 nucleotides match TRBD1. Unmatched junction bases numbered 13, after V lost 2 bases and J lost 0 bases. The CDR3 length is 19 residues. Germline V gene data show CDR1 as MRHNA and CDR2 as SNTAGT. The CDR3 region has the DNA TGTGCCAGCAGTGACCTACCGGGACAGAGCCTTTATAGCAATCAGCCCCAGCATTTT. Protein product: CASSDLPGQSLYSNQPQHF.

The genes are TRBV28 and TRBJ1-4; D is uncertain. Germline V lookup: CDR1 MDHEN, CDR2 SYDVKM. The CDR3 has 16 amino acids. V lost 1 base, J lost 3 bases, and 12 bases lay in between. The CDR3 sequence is CASSLSAWVANEKLFF. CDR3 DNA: TGTGCCAGCAGTTTATCGGCGTGGGTGGCTAATGAAAAACTGTTTTTT.

CDR3 nucleotide sequence: TGTGCCAGCAGCGAAGGACTGATAAGCAATCAGCCCCAGCATTTT. Protein product: CASSEGLISNQPQHF. The chain recombines TRBV7-9 with TRBJ1-5; D gene unclear. CDR3 size: 15 residues. Trimming left V 5 bases short and J 1 base short, with 12 bases between. Looked up from germline, CDR1 is SEHNR and CDR2 is FQNEAQ (reference sequence).

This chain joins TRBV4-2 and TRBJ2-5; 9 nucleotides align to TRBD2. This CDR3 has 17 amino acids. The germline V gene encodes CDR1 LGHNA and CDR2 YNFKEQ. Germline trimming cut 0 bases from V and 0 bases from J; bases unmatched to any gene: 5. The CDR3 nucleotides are TGTGCCAGCAGCCAAGAGGCTAGCGGGATGGACCAAGAGACCCAGTACTTC. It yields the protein CASSQEASGMDQETQYF.

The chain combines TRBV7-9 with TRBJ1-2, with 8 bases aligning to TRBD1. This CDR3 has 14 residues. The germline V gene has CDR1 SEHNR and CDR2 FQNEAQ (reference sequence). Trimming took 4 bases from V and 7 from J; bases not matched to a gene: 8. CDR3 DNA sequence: TGTGCCAGCAGCTCCCCGACAGGGGTGAGTGGCTACACCTTC. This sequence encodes CASSSPTGVSGYTF.